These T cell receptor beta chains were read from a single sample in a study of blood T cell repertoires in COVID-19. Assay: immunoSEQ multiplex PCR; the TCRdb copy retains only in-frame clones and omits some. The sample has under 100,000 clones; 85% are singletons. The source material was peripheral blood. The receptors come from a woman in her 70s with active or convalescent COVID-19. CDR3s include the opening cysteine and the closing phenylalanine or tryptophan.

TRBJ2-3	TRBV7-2	CASSLDRGGTDTQYF
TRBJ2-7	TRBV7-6	CASSLTRGLTYEQYF
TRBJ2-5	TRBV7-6	CASSRNTGEQTQYF
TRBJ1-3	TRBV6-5	CASSYRGSSGNTIYF
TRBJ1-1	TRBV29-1	CSVLPRVEAFF
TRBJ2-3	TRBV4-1	CASSPGLVGADTQYF
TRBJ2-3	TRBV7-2	CASSLGTHQRSTDTQYF
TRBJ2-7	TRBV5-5	CASSLGGPGYEQYF
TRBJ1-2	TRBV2	CASSEALRTHSYGYTF
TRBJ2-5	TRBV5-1	CASIVSTGYSETQYF
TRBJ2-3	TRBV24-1	CATGRGGASTDTQYF
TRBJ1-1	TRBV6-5	CASTPGWYTEAFF
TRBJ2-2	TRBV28	CASRPPRFADTGELFF
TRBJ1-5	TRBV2	CASSEVPDQPQHF
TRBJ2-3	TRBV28	CASVGLNTQYF
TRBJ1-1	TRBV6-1	CASSDRDRGRTEAFF
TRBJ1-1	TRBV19	CASNRDSYAGFNFIETEAFF
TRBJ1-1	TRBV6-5	CASTLSGVYTEAFF
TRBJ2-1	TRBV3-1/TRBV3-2	CASSRVAGGLGEQFF
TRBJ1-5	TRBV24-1	CATSDLGREAPQHF
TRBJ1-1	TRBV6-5	CASSSMDRVNTEAFF
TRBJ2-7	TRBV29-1	CSFISTGGYYEQYF
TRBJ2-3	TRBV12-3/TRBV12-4	CATRTSGGYTQYF
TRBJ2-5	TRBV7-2	CASSLGLQGRETQYF
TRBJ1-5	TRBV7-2	CASSLDNQPQHF
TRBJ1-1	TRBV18	CASSLTTGGTEAFF
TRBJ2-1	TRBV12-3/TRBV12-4	CASSPLQGGEQFF
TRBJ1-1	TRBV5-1	CASSLAQGKAFF
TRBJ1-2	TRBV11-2	CASSLTGVNYGYTF
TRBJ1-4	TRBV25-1	CASSDRTPLGEKLFF
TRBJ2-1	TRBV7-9	CASSLADWGREQFF
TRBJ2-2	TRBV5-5	CASSLRSTGELFF
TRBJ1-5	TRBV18	CASSWGEVSNQPQHF
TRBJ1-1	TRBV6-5	CASSYSRRDTEAFF
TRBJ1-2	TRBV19	CASSTLLDSNYGYTF
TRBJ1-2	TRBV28	CASSPGGPGLIGYTF
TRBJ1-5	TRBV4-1	CASSQEGSGGGQPQHF
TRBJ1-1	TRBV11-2	CASSFQGGTEAFF
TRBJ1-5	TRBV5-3	CARSVGDRGQGNQPQHF
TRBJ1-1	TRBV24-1	CATSGGGGNTEAFF
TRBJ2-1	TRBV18	CASSQSGQDNEQFF
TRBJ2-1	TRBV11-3	CASSPGLAGDEQFF
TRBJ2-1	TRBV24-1	CATRSRDSSYNEQFF
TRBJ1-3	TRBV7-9	CASSLNRGSGNTIYF
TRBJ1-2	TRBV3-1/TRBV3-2	CASSQDIQSGYGYTF
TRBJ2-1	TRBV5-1	CASSLVAGDYNEQFF
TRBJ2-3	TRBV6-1	CASSEQGTDTQYF